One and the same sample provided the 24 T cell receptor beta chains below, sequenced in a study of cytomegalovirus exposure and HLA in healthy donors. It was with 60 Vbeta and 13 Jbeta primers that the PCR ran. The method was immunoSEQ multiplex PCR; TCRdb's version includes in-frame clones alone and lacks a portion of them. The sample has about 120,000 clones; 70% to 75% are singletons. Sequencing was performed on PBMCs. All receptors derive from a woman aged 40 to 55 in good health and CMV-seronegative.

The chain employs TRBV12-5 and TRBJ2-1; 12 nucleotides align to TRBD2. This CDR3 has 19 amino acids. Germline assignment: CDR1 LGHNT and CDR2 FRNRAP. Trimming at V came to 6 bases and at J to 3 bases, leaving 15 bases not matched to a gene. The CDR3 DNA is TGTGCTAGTGGCTCCTCAGACGGACGACTAGCGGGAGTCTACAATGAGCAGTTCTTC. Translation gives CASGSSDGRLAGVYNEQFF.

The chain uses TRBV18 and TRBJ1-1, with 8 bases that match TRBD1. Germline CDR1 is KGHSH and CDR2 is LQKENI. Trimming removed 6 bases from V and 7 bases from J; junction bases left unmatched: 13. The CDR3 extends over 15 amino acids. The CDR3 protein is CASSPPPGTGGEAFF. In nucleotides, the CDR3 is TGTGCCAGCTCCCCCCCACCGGGAACAGGGGGTGAAGCTTTCTTT. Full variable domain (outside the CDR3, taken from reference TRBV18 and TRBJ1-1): NAGVMQNPRHLVRRRGQEARLRCSPMKGHSHVYWYRQLPEEGLKFMVYLQKENIIDESGMPKERFSAEFPKEGPSILRIQQVVRGDSAAYFCASSPPPGTGGEAFFGQGTRLTVV.

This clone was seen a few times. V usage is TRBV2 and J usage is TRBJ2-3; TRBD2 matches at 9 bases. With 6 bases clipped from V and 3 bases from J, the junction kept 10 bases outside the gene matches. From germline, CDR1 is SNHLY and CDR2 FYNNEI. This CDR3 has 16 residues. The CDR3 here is CASSSWLAGPTDTQYF. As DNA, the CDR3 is TGTGCCAGCAGCTCGTGGCTAGCGGGGCCAACAGATACGCAGTATTTT.

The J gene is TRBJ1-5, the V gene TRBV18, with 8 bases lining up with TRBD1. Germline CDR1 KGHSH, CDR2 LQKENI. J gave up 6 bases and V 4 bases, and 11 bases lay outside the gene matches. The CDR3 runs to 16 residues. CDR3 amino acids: CASSLGTGGAGQPQHF. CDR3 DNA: TGTGCCAGCTCACTCGGCACAGGGGGGGCTGGTCAGCCCCAGCATTTT.

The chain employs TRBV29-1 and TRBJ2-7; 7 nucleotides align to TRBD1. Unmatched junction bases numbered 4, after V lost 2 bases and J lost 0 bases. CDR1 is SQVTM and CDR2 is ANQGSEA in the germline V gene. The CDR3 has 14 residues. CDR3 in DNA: TGCAGCGTTGAAAGCCGGGACAGCTCCTACGAGCAGTACTTC. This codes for CSVESRDSSYEQYF.

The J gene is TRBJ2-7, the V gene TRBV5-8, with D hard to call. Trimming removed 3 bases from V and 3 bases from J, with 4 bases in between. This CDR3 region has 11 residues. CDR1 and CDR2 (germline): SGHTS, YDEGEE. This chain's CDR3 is CASSSLYEQYF. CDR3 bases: TGTGCCAGCAGCTCCCTCTACGAGCAGTACTTC.

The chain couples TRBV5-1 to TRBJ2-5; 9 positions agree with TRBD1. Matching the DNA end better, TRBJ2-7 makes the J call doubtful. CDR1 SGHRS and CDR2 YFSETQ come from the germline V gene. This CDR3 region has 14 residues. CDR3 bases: TGCGCCAGCAGCCCCCCGGACAGGGGCTACGAGCAGTACTTC. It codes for CASSPPDRGYEQYF.

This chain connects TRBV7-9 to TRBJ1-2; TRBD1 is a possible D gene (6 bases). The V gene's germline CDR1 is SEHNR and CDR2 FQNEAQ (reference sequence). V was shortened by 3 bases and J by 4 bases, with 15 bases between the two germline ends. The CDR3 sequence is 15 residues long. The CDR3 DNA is TGTGCCAGCAGCTTTCTGTCCAGGGGCGGCTATGGCTACACCTTC. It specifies CASSFLSRGGYGYTF.

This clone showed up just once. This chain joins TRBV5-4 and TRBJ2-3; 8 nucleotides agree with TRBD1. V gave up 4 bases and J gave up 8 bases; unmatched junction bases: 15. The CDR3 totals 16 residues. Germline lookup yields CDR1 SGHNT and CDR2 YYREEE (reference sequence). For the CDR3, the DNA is TGTGCCAGCAGCCCGACGACAGGGGTTCTCGGTGGTACGCAGTATTTT. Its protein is CASSPTTGVLGGTQYF. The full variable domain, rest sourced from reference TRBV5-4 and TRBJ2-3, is ETGVTQSPTHLIKTRGQQVTLRCSSQSGHNTVSWYQQALGQGPQFIFQYYREEENGRGNFPPRFSGLQFPNYSSELNVNALELDDSALYLCASSPTTGVLGGTQYFGPGTRLTVL.

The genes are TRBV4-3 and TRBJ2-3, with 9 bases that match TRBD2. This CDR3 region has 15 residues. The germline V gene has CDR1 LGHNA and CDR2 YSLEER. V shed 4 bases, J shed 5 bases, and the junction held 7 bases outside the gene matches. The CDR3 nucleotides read TGCGCCAGCAGCCGCGGGGGGGCCGGTGGAGATACGCAGTATTTT. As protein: CASSRGGAGGDTQYF.

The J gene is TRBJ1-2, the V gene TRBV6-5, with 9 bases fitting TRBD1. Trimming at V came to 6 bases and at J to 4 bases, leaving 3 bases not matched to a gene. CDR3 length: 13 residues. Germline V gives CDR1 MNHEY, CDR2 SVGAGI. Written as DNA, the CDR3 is TGTGCCAGCAGCGGACAGGGGAGCTATGGCTACACCTTC. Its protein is CASSGQGSYGYTF.

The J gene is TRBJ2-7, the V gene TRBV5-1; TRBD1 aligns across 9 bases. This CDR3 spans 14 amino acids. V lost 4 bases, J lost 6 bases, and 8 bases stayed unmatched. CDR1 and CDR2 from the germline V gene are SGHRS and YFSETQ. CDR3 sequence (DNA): TGCGCCAGCAGCAAGGACAGGGGATATTCCGAGCAGTACTTC. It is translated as CASSKDRGYSEQYF.

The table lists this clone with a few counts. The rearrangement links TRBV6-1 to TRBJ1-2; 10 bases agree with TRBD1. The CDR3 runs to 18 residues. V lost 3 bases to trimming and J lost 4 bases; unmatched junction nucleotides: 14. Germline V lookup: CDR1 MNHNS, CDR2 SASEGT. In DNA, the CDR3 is TGTGCCAGCAGTGATATCCGGGACAGGGGTCGTCGCGGCTATGGCTACACCTTC. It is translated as CASSDIRDRGRRGYGYTF.

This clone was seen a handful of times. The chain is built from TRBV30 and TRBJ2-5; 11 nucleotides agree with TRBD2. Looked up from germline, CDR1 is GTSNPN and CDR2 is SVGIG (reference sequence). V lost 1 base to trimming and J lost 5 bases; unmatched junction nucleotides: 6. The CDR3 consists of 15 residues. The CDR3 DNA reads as TGTGCCTGGAGTGCACTAGCGGGAGCGCGGGAGACCCAGTACTTC. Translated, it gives CAWSALAGARETQYF.

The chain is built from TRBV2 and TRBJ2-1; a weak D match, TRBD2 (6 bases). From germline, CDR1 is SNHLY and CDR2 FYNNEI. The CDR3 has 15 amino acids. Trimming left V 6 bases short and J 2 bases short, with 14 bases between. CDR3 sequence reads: CASRPGSGAYNEQFF. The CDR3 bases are TGTGCCAGCAGGCCCGGTAGCGGAGCCTACAATGAGCAGTTCTTC.

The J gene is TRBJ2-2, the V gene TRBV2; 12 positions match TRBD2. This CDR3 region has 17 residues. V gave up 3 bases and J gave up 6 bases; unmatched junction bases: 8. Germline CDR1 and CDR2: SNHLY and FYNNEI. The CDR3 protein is CASSDRGLAGSAGELFF. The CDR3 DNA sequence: TGTGCCAGCAGTGATCGAGGACTAGCGGGATCAGCCGGGGAGCTGTTTTTT.

The CDR3 DNA is TGTGCCAGCAGCACCACAGGGGGTGAGCAGTTCTTC. It codes for CASSTTGGEQFF. The chain links TRBV7-3 to TRBJ2-1; TRBD1 agrees at 8 bases. The V gene end was trimmed by 5 bases and the J gene end by 9 bases; junction bases not matched to a gene: 3. This CDR3 is built from 12 residues. Germline loops: CDR1 SGHTA, CDR2 FQGTGA.

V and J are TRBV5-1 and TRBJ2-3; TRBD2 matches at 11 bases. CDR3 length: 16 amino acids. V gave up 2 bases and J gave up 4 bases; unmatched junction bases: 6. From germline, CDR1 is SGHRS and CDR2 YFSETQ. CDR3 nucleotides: TGCGCCAGCAGCTTAGACACTAGCGGGAGATCAGATACGCAGTATTTT. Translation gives CASSLDTSGRSDTQYF.

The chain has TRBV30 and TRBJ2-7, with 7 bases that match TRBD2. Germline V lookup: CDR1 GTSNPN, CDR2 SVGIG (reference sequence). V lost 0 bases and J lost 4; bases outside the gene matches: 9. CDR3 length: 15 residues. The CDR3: CAWSVWEAGAYEQYF. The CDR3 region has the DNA TGTGCCTGGAGTGTATGGGAGGCGGGAGCTTACGAGCAGTACTTC.

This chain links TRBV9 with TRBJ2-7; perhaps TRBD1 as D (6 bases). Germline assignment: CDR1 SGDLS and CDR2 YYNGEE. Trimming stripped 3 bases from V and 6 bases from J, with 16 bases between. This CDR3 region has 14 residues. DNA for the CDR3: TGTGCCAGCAGCGAACTATTAGGGGGACCCGAGCAGTACTTC. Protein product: CASSELLGGPEQYF.

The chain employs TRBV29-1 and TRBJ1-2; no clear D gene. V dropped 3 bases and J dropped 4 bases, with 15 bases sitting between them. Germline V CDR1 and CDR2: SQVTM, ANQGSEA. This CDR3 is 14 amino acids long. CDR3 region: CSVDGEGAVYGYTF. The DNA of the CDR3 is TGCAGCGTTGATGGGGAGGGAGCCGTCTATGGCTACACCTTC.

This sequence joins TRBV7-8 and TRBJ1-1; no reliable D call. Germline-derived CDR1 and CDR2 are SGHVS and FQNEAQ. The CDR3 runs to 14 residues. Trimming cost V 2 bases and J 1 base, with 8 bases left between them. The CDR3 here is CASSLMSKNTEAFF. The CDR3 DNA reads TGTGCCAGCAGCTTAATGTCAAAGAACACTGAAGCTTTCTTT.

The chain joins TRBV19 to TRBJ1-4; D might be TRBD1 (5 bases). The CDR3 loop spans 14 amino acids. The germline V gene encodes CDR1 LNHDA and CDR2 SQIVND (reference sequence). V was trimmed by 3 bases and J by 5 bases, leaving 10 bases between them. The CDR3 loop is CASSMTAINEKLFF. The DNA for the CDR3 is TGTGCCAGTAGTATGACAGCCATCAATGAAAAACTGTTTTTT.

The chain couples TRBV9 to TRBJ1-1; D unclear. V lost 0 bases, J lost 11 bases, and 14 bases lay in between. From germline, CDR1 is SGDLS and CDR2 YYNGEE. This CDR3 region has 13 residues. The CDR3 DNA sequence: TGTGCCAGCAGCGTAGCACCAGGTTCAATCGCTTTCTTT. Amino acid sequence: CASSVAPGSIAFF. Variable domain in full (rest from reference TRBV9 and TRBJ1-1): DSGVTQTPKHLITATGQRVTLRCSPRSGDLSVYWYQQSLDQGLQFLIQYYNGEERAKGNILERFSAQQFPDLHSELNLSSLELGDSALYFCASSVAPGSIAFFGQGTRLTVV.